One and the same sample provided the 9 T cell receptor beta chains below, sequenced in a study of T cells in Graves' hyperthyroidism and ophthalmopathy. Regions amplified from RNA transcripts were the TCR beta CDR3 regions. The study used the HTBI primer set for a first-round RT-PCR of the TCR CDR3. TCRdb redid the calling of the multiplex PCR reads with MiXCR, one entry per CDR3 protein. The data show 200,000 to 300,000 distinct CDR3 sequences, with about a sixth seen just once and around 30% held by the top ten. The sequencing input was blood. Every receptor here comes from a woman aged 18 to 35 with Graves' ophthalmopathy.

This clonotype has more than one count but fewer than ten. The chain combines TRBV25-1 with TRBJ1-1, with D perhaps TRBD1 (5 bases). The CDR3 consists of 13 residues. V was clipped by 8 bases and J by 6 bases, with 16 bases between them. Germline loops: CDR1 MGHDK, CDR2 SYGVNS. As DNA, the CDR3 is TGTGCCAGCGAGGGACGGGCGAAGGCTGAAGCTTTCTTT. It encodes CASEGRAKAEAFF.

This clonotype occurred many times. This rearrangement joins TRBV7-3 to TRBJ2-1; 10 bases line up with TRBD2. Germline CDR1 reads SGHTA; CDR2 reads FQGTGA. The CDR3 is 15 residues long. Trimming cost V 0 bases and J 7 bases; bases outside gene matches: 3. Written as DNA, the CDR3 is TGTGCCAGCAGCTTAACACCTAGCGGGAGTAATGAGCAGTTCTTC. Translating gives CASSLTPSGSNEQFF. The full variable domain, completed using reference TRBV7-3 and TRBJ2-1, is GAGVSQTPSNKVTEKGKYVELRCDPISGHTALYWYRQSLGQGPEFLIYFQGTGAADDSGLPNDRFFAVRPEGSVSTLKIQRTERGDSAVYLCASSLTPSGSNEQFFGPGTRLTVL.

This clonotype was recorded many times. This chain connects TRBV13 to TRBJ1-6; the D gene is possibly TRBD1 (5 bases). The V end was cut by 0 bases, the J end by 6 bases, with 9 bases between. CDR1 and CDR2 from the germline V gene are PRHDT and FYEKMQ (reference sequence). The CDR3 extends over 15 amino acids. CDR3: CASSLGGVGNSPLHF. The DNA of the CDR3 is TGTGCCAGCAGCTTAGGGGGGGTGGGTAATTCACCCCTCCACTTT. Using reference TRBV13 and TRBJ1-6 for the parts outside the CDR3, the full variable domain is AAGVIQSPRHLIKEKRETATLKCYPIPRHDTVYWYQQGPGQDPQFLISFYEKMQSDKGSIPDRFSAQQFSDYHSELNMSSLELGDSALYFCASSLGGVGNSPLHFGNGTRLTVT.

Many counts were recorded for this clonotype. V gene TRBV11-2 combines with J gene TRBJ2-5; D possibly uses TRBD1 or TRBD2 (7 bases each). CDR3 length equals 16 residues. The germline gives CDR1 SGHAT, CDR2 FQNNGV. The V gene lost 5 bases and the J gene lost 1 base, with 17 bases spanning the gap. The CDR3 reads CASSPLQGGIQETQYF. CDR3 sequence (DNA): TGTGCCAGCAGCCCACTTCAGGGGGGGATCCAAGAGACCCAGTACTTC. The full variable domain, in which reference TRBV11-2 and TRBJ2-5 provide the parts outside the CDR3, is EAGVAQSPRYKIIEKRQSVAFWCNPISGHATLYWYQQILGQGPKLLIQFQNNGVVDDSQLPKDRFSAERLKGVDSTLKIQPAKLEDSAVYLCASSPLQGGIQETQYFGPGTRLLVL.

This clonotype appeared many times. V gene TRBV7-2 combines with J gene TRBJ2-1; D is undetermined. Germline V gene lookup returns CDR1 SGHTA and CDR2 FQGNSA. The CDR3 runs to 13 residues. The V gene lost 0 bases and the J gene lost 8 bases, with 8 bases spanning the gap. CDR3 amino acids: CASSLAPGHEQFF. For the CDR3, the DNA is TGTGCCAGCAGCTTAGCGCCAGGACATGAGCAGTTCTTC.

This clonotype was detected ten times or more. This chain joins TRBV3-1 and TRBJ1-1, with D perhaps matching TRBD1 (5 bases). V was trimmed by 1 base and J by 6 bases, leaving 12 bases between them. From germline, CDR1 is LGHDT and CDR2 YNNKEL (reference sequence). The CDR3 sequence is 14 residues long. CDR3 bases: TGTGCCAGCAGCCAAGCTGGGGTGGGGGCTGAAGCTTTCTTT. Amino acid sequence: CASSQAGVGAEAFF.

This clonotype was seen repeatedly, ten times or more. The V and J genes are TRBV7-2 and TRBJ2-1; the match to TRBD2 covers 11 bases. CDR1 SGHTA and CDR2 FQGNSA come from the germline V gene. V trimming: 1 base; J trimming: 10 bases; junction bases outside the gene matches: 6. The CDR3 is 15 amino acids. For the CDR3, the DNA is TGTGCCAGCAGCTTAGGGACTAGCGGGCTCGACGAGCAGTTCTTC. Residues: CASSLGTSGLDEQFF.

This clonotype was detected only a few times. V is TRBV18 and J is TRBJ2-7; D gene unclear. Deletions cut 0 bases from V and 2 bases from J, with 8 bases between. The germline V gene encodes CDR1 KGHSH and CDR2 LQKENI. This CDR3 region has 14 residues. The CDR3 protein is CASSPPAGTYEQYF. CDR3 bases: TGTGCCAGCTCACCACCTGCTGGGACCTACGAGCAGTACTTC.

This clonotype was seen ten or more times. The chain has TRBV4-1 and TRBJ2-3; D gene ambiguous. Trimming removed 4 bases at V and 4 bases at J, with 18 bases between. This CDR3 region has 16 residues. Looked up from germline, CDR1 is MGHRA and CDR2 is YSYEKL. CDR3 region: CASSPPNVGLSDTQYF. The CDR3 coding sequence is TGCGCCAGCAGCCCACCGAATGTCGGTTTGTCAGATACGCAGTATTTT.